This entry describes one T cell receptor beta chain. What it binds is not known. Time point indicated: week 47, end of study. Doses comprised 300 ug of mutant IDH1 20-mer peptide each, plus topical imiquimod. The data were obtained in a study of a mutant IDH1 vaccine in newly diagnosed glioma. The CDR3 runs to 14 residues. V was clipped by 7 bases and J by 1 base, with 16 bases between them. Germline V CDR1 and CDR2: SQVTM, ANQGSEA. Profiled with immunoSEQ multiplex PCR; TCRdb holds only in-frame clones, not every one. Altogether about 90,000 clones are present, nearly 90% being singletons, with the ten largest covering around 0.77%.

The origin of this receptor is a woman aged 50 to 60 with glioma. The starting material was PBMCs, obtained from a glioma patient whose treatment included an IDH1 peptide vaccine. The chain couples TRBV29-1 to TRBJ1-1; no reliable D call. The CDR3 region has the DNA TGCAGCGCCTCAACCCAAGCAGGGAACACTGAAGCTTTCTTT. Translated: CSASTQAGNTEAFF.